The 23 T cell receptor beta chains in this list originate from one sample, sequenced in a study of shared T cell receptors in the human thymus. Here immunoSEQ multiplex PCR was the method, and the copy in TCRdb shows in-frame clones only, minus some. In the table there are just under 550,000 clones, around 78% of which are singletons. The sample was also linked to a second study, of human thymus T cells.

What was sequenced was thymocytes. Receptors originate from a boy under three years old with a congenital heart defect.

The CDR3 nucleotides read TGCGCCAGCAGCTTGGGGGGCAGCCAAGAGACCCAGTACTTC. The encoded protein is CASSLGGSQETQYF. The rearrangement links TRBV5-1 to TRBJ2-5; D might be TRBD1 (5 bases). CDR3 length: 14 residues. Germline CDR1 SGHRS, CDR2 YFSETQ. Trimming removed 0 bases from V and 1 base from J, with 7 bases in between.

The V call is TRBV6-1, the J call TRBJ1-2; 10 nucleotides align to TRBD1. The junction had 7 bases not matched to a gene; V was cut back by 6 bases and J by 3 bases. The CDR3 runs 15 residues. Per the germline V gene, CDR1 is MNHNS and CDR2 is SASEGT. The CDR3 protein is CASSGQGVLYYGYTF. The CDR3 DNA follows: TGTGCCAGCAGCGGACAGGGGGTCCTGTACTATGGCTACACCTTC.

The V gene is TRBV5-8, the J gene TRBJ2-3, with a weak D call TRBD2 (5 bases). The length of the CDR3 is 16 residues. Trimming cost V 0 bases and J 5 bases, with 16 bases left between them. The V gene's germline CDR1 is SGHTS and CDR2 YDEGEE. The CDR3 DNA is TGTGCCAGCAGCTTGGCCCCGCTAGCTGGGGTAGATACGCAGTATTTT. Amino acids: CASSLAPLAGVDTQYF. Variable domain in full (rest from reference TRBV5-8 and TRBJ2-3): EAGVTQSPTHLIKTRGQQATLRCSPISGHTSVYWYQQALGLGLQFLLWYDEGEERNRGNFPPRFSGRQFPNYSSELNVNALELEDSALYLCASSLAPLAGVDTQYFGPGTRLTVL.

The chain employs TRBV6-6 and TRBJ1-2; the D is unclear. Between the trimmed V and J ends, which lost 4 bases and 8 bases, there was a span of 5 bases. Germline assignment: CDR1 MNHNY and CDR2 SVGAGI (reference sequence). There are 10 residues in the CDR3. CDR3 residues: CASSFVGYTF. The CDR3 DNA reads TGTGCCAGCAGTTTCGTGGGCTACACCTTC.

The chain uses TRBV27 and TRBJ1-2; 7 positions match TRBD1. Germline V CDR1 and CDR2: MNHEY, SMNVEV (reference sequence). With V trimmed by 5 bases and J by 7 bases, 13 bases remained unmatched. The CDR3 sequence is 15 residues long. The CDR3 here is CASSLNMGQNLGYTF. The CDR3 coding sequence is TGTGCCAGCAGTCTAAATATGGGACAGAATCTTGGCTACACCTTC.

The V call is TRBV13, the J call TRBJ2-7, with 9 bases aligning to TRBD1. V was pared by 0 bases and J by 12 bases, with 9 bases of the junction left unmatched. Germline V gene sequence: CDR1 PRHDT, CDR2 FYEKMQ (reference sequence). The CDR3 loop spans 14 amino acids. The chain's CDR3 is CASSLGKRTGDRYF. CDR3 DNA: TGTGCCAGCAGCTTAGGAAAAAGGACAGGGGATCGGTACTTC.

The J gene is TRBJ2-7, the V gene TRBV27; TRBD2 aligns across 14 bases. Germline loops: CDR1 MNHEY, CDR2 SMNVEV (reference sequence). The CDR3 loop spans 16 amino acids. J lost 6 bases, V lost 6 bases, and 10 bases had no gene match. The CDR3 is CASRGLAGVNGPEQYF. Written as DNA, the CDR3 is TGTGCCAGCAGGGGACTAGCGGGAGTAAACGGACCCGAGCAGTACTTC.

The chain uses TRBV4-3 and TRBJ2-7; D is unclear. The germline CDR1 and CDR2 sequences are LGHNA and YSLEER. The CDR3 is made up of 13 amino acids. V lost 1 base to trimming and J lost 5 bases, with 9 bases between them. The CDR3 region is CASSQALEDEQYF. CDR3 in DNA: TGCGCCAGCAGCCAAGCCTTAGAGGACGAGCAGTACTTC.

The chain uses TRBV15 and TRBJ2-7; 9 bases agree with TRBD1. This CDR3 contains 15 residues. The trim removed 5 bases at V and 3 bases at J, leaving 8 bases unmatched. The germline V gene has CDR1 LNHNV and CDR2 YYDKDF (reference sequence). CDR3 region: CATSAGGTGFYEQYF. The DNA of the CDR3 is TGTGCCACCAGCGCCGGGGGGACAGGGTTCTACGAGCAGTACTTC. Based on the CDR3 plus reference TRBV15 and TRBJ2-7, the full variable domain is DAMVIQNPRYQVTQFGKPVTLSCSQTLNHNVMYWYQQKSSQAPKLLFHYYDKDFNNEADTPDNFQSRRPNTSFCFLDIRSPGLGDTAMYLCATSAGGTGFYEQYFGPGTRLTVT.

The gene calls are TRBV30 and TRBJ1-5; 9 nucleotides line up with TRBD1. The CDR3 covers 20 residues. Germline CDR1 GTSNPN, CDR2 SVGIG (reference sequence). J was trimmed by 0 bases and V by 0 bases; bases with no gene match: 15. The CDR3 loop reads CAWSVYWGDRASGSNQPQHF. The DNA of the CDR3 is TGTGCCTGGAGTGTCTACTGGGGGGACAGGGCATCGGGTAGCAATCAGCCCCAGCATTTT. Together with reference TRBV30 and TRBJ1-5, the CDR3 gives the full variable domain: SQTIHQWPATLVQPVGSPLSLECTVEGTSNPNLYWYRQAAGRGLQLLFYSVGIGQISSEVPQNLSASRPQDRQFILSSKKLLLSDSGFYLCAWSVYWGDRASGSNQPQHFGDGTRLSIL.

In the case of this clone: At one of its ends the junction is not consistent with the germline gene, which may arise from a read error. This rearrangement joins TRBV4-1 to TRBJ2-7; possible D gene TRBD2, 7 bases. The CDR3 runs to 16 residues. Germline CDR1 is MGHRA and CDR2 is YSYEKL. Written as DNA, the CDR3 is TGCGCCAGCAGCCTCGGGACACCGGGGGACTATTACGGGCAGTACTTC. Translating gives CASSLGTPGDYYGQYF.

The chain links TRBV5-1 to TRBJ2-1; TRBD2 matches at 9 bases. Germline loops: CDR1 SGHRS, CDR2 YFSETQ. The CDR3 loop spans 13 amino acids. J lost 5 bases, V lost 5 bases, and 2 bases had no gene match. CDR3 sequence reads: CASRGTSNNEQFF. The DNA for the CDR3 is TGCGCCAGCAGAGGGACTAGCAACAATGAGCAGTTCTTC.

This CDR3 reads CASSQPQYRGLNYNEQFF. DNA for the CDR3: TGTGCCAGCAGCCAACCTCAATACAGGGGCCTTAACTACAATGAGCAGTTCTTC. The chain employs TRBV4-2 and TRBJ2-1, with 7 bases identical to TRBD1. Germline CDR1 LGHNA, CDR2 YNFKEQ. This CDR3 has 18 amino acids. The J segment lost 3 bases and the V segment lost 2 bases, leaving 13 bases of the junction unmatched.

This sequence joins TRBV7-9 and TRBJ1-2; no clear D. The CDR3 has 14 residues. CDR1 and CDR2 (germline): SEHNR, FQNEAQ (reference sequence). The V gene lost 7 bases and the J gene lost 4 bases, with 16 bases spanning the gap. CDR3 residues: CASNTFEGSYGYTF. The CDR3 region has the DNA TGTGCCAGCAACACCTTCGAGGGTTCCTATGGCTACACCTTC.

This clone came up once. The CDR3 nucleotides read TGTGCCACCAGCCCCCGACTAGCGGGAGATTACGAGCAGTACTTC. Its protein is CATSPRLAGDYEQYF. V usage is TRBV15 and J usage is TRBJ2-7; 12 nucleotides line up with TRBD2. The CDR3 totals 15 residues. Per the germline V gene, CDR1 is LNHNV and CDR2 is YYDKDF (reference sequence). Trimming took 5 bases from V and 4 from J; bases not matched to a gene: 6.

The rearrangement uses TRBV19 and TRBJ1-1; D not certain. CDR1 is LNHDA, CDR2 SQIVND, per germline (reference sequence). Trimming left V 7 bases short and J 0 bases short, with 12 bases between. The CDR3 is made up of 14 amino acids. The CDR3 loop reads CASTPDNLNTEAFF. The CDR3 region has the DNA TGTGCCAGTACCCCAGATAACCTGAACACTGAAGCTTTCTTT.

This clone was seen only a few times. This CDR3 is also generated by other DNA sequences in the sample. Here the CDR3 DNA reads TGTGCCAGCAGCTTGGGACAAGGCTACACCTTC. Translating it yields CASSLGQGYTF. This chain connects TRBV5-6 to TRBJ1-2; no clear D gene. CDR1 and CDR2 from the germline V gene are SGHDT and YYEEEE. Trimming took off 0 bases at V and 8 bases at J, with 5 bases between the two ends. This CDR3 is 11 amino acids long.

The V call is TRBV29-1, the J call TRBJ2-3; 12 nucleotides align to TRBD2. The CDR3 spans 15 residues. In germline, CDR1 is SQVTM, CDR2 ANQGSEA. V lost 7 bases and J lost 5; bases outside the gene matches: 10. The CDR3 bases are TGCAGCGGGAGACTAGCGGGAGTACGTGAAGATACGCAGTATTTT. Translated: CSGRLAGVREDTQYF.

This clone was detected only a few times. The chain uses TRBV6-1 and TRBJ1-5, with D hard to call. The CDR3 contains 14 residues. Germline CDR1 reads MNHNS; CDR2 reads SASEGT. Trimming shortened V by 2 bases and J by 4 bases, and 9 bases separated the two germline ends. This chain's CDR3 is CASSEPRVNQPQHF. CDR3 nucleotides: TGTGCCAGCAGTGAACCGAGGGTTAATCAGCCCCAGCATTTT.

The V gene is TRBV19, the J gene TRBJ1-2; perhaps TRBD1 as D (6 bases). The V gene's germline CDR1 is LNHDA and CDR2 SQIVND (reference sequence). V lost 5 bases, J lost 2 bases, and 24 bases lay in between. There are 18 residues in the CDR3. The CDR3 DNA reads TGTGCCAGTAGTGGGGCCGATAGACCCCGGACAGTAAACTATGGCTACACCTTC. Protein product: CASSGADRPRTVNYGYTF.

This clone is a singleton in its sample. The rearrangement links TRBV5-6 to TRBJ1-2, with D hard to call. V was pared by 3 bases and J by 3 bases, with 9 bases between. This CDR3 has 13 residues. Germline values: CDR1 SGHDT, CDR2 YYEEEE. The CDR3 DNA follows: TGTGCCAGCAGCTCGGACGGGGACTATGGCTACACCTTC. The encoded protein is CASSSDGDYGYTF.

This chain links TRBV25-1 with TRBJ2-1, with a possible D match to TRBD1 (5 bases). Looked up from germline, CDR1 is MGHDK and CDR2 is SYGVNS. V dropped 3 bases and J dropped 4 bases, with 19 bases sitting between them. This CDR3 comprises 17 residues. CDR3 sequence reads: CASSDTSGSRRYNEQFF. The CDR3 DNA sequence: TGTGCCAGCAGTGATACTTCAGGGTCTCGACGGTACAATGAGCAGTTCTTC.

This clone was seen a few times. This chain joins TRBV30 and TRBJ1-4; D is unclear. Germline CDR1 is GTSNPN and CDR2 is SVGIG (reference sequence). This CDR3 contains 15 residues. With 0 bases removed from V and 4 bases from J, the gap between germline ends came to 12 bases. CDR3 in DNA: TGTGCCTGGAGTGTGGAAAAACGGGATAATGAAAAACTGTTTTTT. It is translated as CAWSVEKRDNEKLFF. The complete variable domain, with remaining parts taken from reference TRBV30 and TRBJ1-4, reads SQTIHQWPATLVQPVGSPLSLECTVEGTSNPNLYWYRQAAGRGLQLLFYSVGIGQISSEVPQNLSASRPQDRQFILSSKKLLLSDSGFYLCAWSVEKRDNEKLFFGSGTQLSVL.